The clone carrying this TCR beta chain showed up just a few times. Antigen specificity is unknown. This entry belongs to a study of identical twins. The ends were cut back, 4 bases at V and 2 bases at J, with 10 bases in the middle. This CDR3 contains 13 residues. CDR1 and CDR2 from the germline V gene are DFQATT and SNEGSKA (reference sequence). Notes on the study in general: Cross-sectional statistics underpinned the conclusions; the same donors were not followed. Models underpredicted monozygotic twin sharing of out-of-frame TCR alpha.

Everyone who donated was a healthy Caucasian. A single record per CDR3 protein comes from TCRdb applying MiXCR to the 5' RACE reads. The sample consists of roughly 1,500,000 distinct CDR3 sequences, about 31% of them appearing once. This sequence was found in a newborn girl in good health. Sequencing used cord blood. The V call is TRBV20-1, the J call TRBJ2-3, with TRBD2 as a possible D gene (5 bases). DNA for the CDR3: TGCAGTGCTATGGACTGGGCCACAGATACGCAGTATTTT. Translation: CSAMDWATDTQYF.